What follows is one T cell receptor beta chain and its context. Per the original methods: Amplified reference gene primers provided the basis for estimating nucleated cell counts. The table came from immunoSEQ multiplex PCR; TCRdb's copy has only in-frame clones and leaves some out. The DNA was the basis for D and trimming; V, J and clone size are from that table. The data show around 140,000 clones, about 90% seen once. This CDR3 contains 17 residues. CDR1 is LGHNA and CDR2 is YNFKEQ in the germline V gene. V lost 3 bases to trimming and J lost 5 bases; unmatched junction nucleotides: 14. This specimen comes from a study of blood T cell repertoires in COVID-19. Study as a whole: Acute and convalescent COVID-19 samples came from the United States, Italy and Spain. PBMCs, B-cell-depleted T cells, or T cells provided the cDNA or gDNA that made up the material.

This TCR derives from a woman aged 60-70 years with acute or convalescent COVID-19. The chain is built from TRBV4-2 and TRBJ2-3, with 7 positions matching TRBD2. The sequenced sample consisted of peripheral blood. The CDR3, as DNA: TGTGCCAGCAGCCAGACTGCGGGGGTAGCGCACAAAGATACGCAGTATTTT. Translating it yields CASSQTAGVAHKDTQYF.